The 28 T cell receptor beta chains given below trace back to one sample, sequenced in a study of OX40 agonist ivuxolimab in advanced cancers. Libraries were built with the immunoSEQ multiplex PCR assay. Drawn from immuneACCESS, this table holds only the in-frame rearrangements with V and J called that TCRdb kept. Clones are partly lost; checked studies trace under half to an unresolved V gene and leave the rest unexplained. The sample yields tens of thousands of clones; 82% were counted once. The ten most abundant clones make up 6.5% to 8% of the sample. The sequencing used CD4+ or CD8+ T cells sorted from blood, collected in a trial of the OX40 agonist ivuxolimab. These receptor sequences come from an adult with an advanced solid tumor such as melanoma, head and neck, liver or kidney cancer.

V is TRBV6-5 and J is TRBJ2-3; 11 bases fit TRBD2. Per the germline V gene, CDR1 is MNHEY and CDR2 is SVGAGI. V shed 0 bases and J 6 bases; nucleotides not matched to a gene: 2. This CDR3 has 15 residues. DNA of the CDR3: TGTGCCAGCAGTTACTCCCCTAGCGGGAGGGATACGCAGTATTTT. Residues: CASSYSPSGRDTQYF.

The rearrangement joins TRBV7-2 to TRBJ2-2, with D perhaps TRBD1 (5 bases). V was pared by 6 bases and J by 6 bases, with 14 bases between. The CDR3 length is 14 residues. From germline, CDR1 is SGHTA and CDR2 FQGNSA. The CDR3 DNA sequence: TGTGCCAGCAGTTTCAACAGCAGGGCCGGGGAGCTGTTTTTT. It yields the protein CASSFNSRAGELFF.

The chain carries TRBV11-2 and TRBJ2-7, with 8 bases that match TRBD2. Germline lookup yields CDR1 SGHAT and CDR2 FQNNGV. Unmatched junction bases numbered 11, after V lost 5 bases and J lost 5 bases. This CDR3 spans 15 amino acids. This chain's CDR3 is CASSLTGLAGHEQYF. The CDR3 region has the DNA TGTGCCAGCAGCCTCACAGGACTAGCCGGGCACGAGCAGTACTTC.

This sequence joins TRBV2 and TRBJ2-3; 7 nucleotides match TRBD2. Unmatched junction bases numbered 12, after V lost 6 bases and J lost 12 bases. This CDR3 has 13 residues. The germline V gene encodes CDR1 SNHLY and CDR2 FYNNEI. CDR3 region: CASSPGVAGTQYF. DNA of the CDR3: TGTGCCAGCAGCCCAGGAGTAGCGGGCACCCAGTATTTT.

This chain links TRBV10-1 with TRBJ1-5, with TRBD1 matching 9 bases. The CDR3 runs 17 residues. V lost 4 bases and J lost 6; bases outside the gene matches: 13. Germline CDR1 is WNHNN and CDR2 is SYGVQD (reference sequence). CDR3 bases: TGCGCCAGCAGTGTAGGGACAGCGTACAGGGGGCGTCAGCCCCAGCATTTT. It is translated as CASSVGTAYRGRQPQHF.

The table lists this clone with a count of one. The chain combines TRBV21-1 with TRBJ1-5; the D call TRBD1 from the table was never checked on the DNA. TRBV21-1 represents a pseudogene. The CDR3 is made up of 16 amino acids. The CDR3 protein is CASSPSGTGYGQPQHF. The CDR3 DNA reads as TGTGCCAGCAGCCCGTCCGGGACAGGGTACGGTCAGCCCCAGCATTTT.

By sample share, this clone is medium-sized. CDR3 nucleotides: TGCGCCAGCAGTGAGTTGAGGGGTAGGGGCCATGGGGATACGCAGTATTTT. It encodes CASSELRGRGHGDTQYF. The chain has TRBV10-2 and TRBJ2-3; TRBD1 or TRBD2 may be the D gene (5 bases each). The CDR3 is made up of 17 amino acids. Trimming stripped 1 base from V and 6 bases from J, with 20 bases between. Germline V gene data show CDR1 as WSHSY and CDR2 as SAAADI.

Judged by abundance, this clone is medium-sized. This chain connects TRBV5-6 to TRBJ1-4; perhaps TRBD1 as D (6 bases). Germline CDR1 SGHDT, CDR2 YYEEEE. The germline V and J ends were trimmed by 2 bases and 4 bases, with 12 bases remaining between them. This CDR3 comprises 15 residues. CDR3 in DNA: TGTGCCAGCAGCTTTCACGGGGACAATAATGAAAAACTGTTTTTT. This encodes CASSFHGDNNEKLFF.

This rearrangement joins TRBV16 to TRBJ2-2; perhaps TRBD1 as D (5 bases). CDR3 length: 15 amino acids. Germline CDR1 reads KGHSY; CDR2 reads FQNENV. The germline V and J ends were trimmed by 6 bases and 1 base, with 12 bases remaining between them. CDR3 in amino acids: CASSRLTGNTGELFF. The CDR3 DNA reads TGTGCCAGCAGTCGCTTAACAGGGAACACCGGGGAGCTGTTTTTT.

This clone was picked up a small number of times. J is TRBJ1-1 and V is TRBV6-6; D might be TRBD1 (6 bases). The CDR3 has 14 residues. The V end was cut by 2 bases, the J end by 3 bases, with 10 bases between. Germline V lookup: CDR1 MNHNY, CDR2 SVGAGI (reference sequence). The chain's CDR3 is CASSYGYRDTEAFF. CDR3 coding DNA: TGTGCCAGCAGTTACGGGTACAGGGACACTGAAGCTTTCTTT.

J is TRBJ2-1 and V is TRBV10-1, with 11 bases lining up with TRBD2. The CDR3 length is 19 residues. V was clipped by 5 bases and J by 0 bases; unmatched bases: 12. In germline, CDR1 is WNHNN, CDR2 SYGVQD (reference sequence). The CDR3 DNA reads as TGCGCCAGCAGTCCTGTCCCGGGACTAGCGGAGAGCTCCTACAATGAGCAGTTCTTC. This sequence encodes CASSPVPGLAESSYNEQFF.

The rearrangement links TRBV18 to TRBJ1-3; weak D call: TRBD1 (5 bases). The CDR3 extends over 17 amino acids. Germline V lookup: CDR1 KGHSH, CDR2 LQKENI. V lost 1 base, J lost 0 bases, and 13 bases lay in between. Here the CDR3 DNA reads TGTGCCAGCTCACCACGGGGGATGACAATCTCTGGAAACACCATATATTTT. Its protein is CASSPRGMTISGNTIYF.

The rearrangement uses TRBV13 and TRBJ2-7; TRBD2 matches 8 bases. This CDR3 is 15 amino acids long. Germline trimming cut 3 bases from V and 5 bases from J; bases unmatched to any gene: 9. Germline V gene lookup returns CDR1 PRHDT and CDR2 FYEKMQ (reference sequence). DNA for the CDR3: TGTGCCAGCAGCTTGGGAGCGGGAGCGAACAACGAGCAGTACTTC. It specifies CASSLGAGANNEQYF.

This clone was seen a single time. The chain combines TRBV5-6 with TRBJ2-7; TRBD2 matches at 7 bases. The ends lost 1 base at V and 4 bases at J; junction bases unmatched: 5. This CDR3 has 14 amino acids. CDR1 and CDR2 from the germline V gene are SGHDT and YYEEEE. The CDR3 protein is CASSLRSGAYEQYF. In DNA, the CDR3 is TGTGCCAGCAGCTTGCGAAGCGGGGCTTACGAGCAGTACTTC. Full variable domain (outside the CDR3, taken from reference TRBV5-6 and TRBJ2-7): DAGVTQSPTHLIKTRGQQVTLRCSPKSGHDTVSWYQQALGQGPQFIFQYYEEEERQRGNFPDRFSGHQFPNYSSELNVNALLLGDSALYLCASSLRSGAYEQYFGPGTRLTVT.

There are a few counts of this clone. The V gene is TRBV7-6, the J gene TRBJ1-1; D gene uncertain. The germline gives CDR1 SGHVS, CDR2 FNYEAQ. V dropped 1 base and J dropped 0 bases, with 9 bases sitting between them. The CDR3 extends over 15 amino acids. The CDR3 here is CASSLGGVMNTEAFF. The CDR3 DNA is TGTGCCAGCAGCTTAGGGGGAGTTATGAACACTGAAGCTTTCTTT.

The chain joins TRBV4-3 to TRBJ2-3; D unresolved. Trimming left V 0 bases short and J 0 bases short, with 7 bases between. The CDR3 spans 15 residues. CDR1 and CDR2 (germline): LGHNA, YSLEER. CDR3 residues: CASSQDYGSTDTQYF. In DNA, the CDR3 is TGCGCCAGCAGCCAAGATTACGGCAGCACAGATACGCAGTATTTT.

The chain is built from TRBV11-2 and TRBJ1-3, with D hard to call. CDR1 SGHAT and CDR2 FQNNGV come from the germline V gene. The CDR3 is 17 amino acids. Between the trimmed V and J ends, which lost 2 bases and 0 bases, there was a span of 14 bases. CDR3 region: CASSLWSTANSGNTIYF. CDR3 coding DNA: TGTGCCAGCAGCTTATGGTCTACAGCCAACTCTGGAAACACCATATATTTT.

V and J are TRBV27 and TRBJ1-5; 7 bases are shared with TRBD1. The CDR3 length is 14 residues. Germline CDR1 MNHEY, CDR2 SMNVEV (reference sequence). With 5 bases clipped from V and 5 bases from J, the junction kept 6 bases outside the gene matches. This CDR3 is CASSHRDRDQPQHF. The CDR3 region has the DNA TGTGCCAGCAGTCACCGGGACAGAGATCAGCCCCAGCATTTT.

This rearrangement joins TRBV5-1 to TRBJ2-1; 7 nucleotides agree with TRBD2. Germline assignment: CDR1 SGHRS and CDR2 YFSETQ. The CDR3 length is 16 residues. With 0 bases clipped from V and 3 bases from J, the junction kept 6 bases outside the gene matches. The CDR3 DNA reads TGCGCCAGCAGCTTGGTCGTTGCGGGAGACTACAATGAGCAGTTCTTC. This gives the protein CASSLVVAGDYNEQFF.

The chain combines TRBV19 with TRBJ1-1; no clear D. The germline V gene encodes CDR1 LNHDA and CDR2 SQIVND (reference sequence). The CDR3 length is 12 residues. Trimming took 5 bases from V and 2 from J, leaving 6 bases between them. For the CDR3, the DNA is TGTGCCAGTAGTTGGAGTAACACTGAAGCTTTCTTT. Residues: CASSWSNTEAFF.

The chain combines TRBV5-4 with TRBJ2-2, with TRBD2 matching over 14 bases. The trim removed 3 bases at V and 4 bases at J, leaving 2 bases unmatched. CDR1 is SGHNT and CDR2 is YYREEE in the germline V gene (reference sequence). The CDR3 is 16 residues long. The CDR3 loop reads CASSSGLAGVTGELFF. For the CDR3, the DNA is TGTGCCAGCAGCTCGGGACTAGCGGGAGTCACCGGGGAGCTGTTTTTT.

This rearrangement joins TRBV7-2 to TRBJ1-5, with 7 bases lining up with TRBD1. The V segment lost 5 bases and the J segment 11 bases; nucleotides outside the gene matches: 9. The CDR3 runs 13 residues. Germline lookup yields CDR1 SGHTA and CDR2 FQGNSA. CDR3 coding DNA: TGTGCCAGCAGCGCCCAGGGGGGGGGAACCCAGCATTTT. Translating it yields CASSAQGGGTQHF.

V usage is TRBV7-8 and J usage is TRBJ2-1; D could derive from TRBD1 or TRBD2 (6 bases each). The ends were cut back, 5 bases at V and 10 bases at J, with 21 bases in the middle. This CDR3 comprises 15 residues. CDR1 and CDR2 from the germline V gene are SGHVS and FQNEAQ. The CDR3 loop is CASSPRGGRGQEQFF. In nucleotides, the CDR3 is TGTGCCAGCAGCCCCCGAGGGGGTCGGGGGCAAGAGCAGTTCTTC.

The chain uses TRBV5-8 and TRBJ1-4; the match to TRBD1 covers 8 bases. The CDR3 has 15 residues. Per the germline V gene, CDR1 is SGHTS and CDR2 is YDEGEE. V was pared by 0 bases and J by 7 bases, with 5 bases of the junction left unmatched. CDR3 sequence reads: CASSLGGQGGEKLFF. In nucleotides, the CDR3 is TGTGCCAGCAGCTTGGGAGGACAGGGCGGTGAAAAACTGTTTTTT.

The chain employs TRBV5-4 and TRBJ2-7; possible D gene TRBD2, 6 bases. V lost 6 bases and J lost 0, with 16 bases in between. The CDR3 consists of 15 residues. The germline V gene encodes CDR1 SGHNT and CDR2 YYREEE (reference sequence). CDR3 nucleotide sequence: TGTGCCAGCAACTCAATGGGGGGATACTCCTACGAGCAGTACTTC. Encoded protein: CASNSMGGYSYEQYF. The variable domain in full, with the rest retrieved from reference TRBV5-4 and TRBJ2-7, is ETGVTQSPTHLIKTRGQQVTLRCSSQSGHNTVSWYQQALGQGPQFIFQYYREEENGRGNFPPRFSGLQFPNYSSELNVNALELDDSALYLCASNSMGGYSYEQYFGPGTRLTVT.

The chain recombines TRBV6-1 with TRBJ1-3, with D possibly TRBD1 on 5 matching bases. The CDR3 totals 16 residues. V was clipped by 4 bases and J by 4 bases, with 17 bases between them. Germline V gene lookup returns CDR1 MNHNS and CDR2 SASEGT. The CDR3 DNA reads as TGTGCCAGCAGTGTCTGGGGCCAGGAGAGAGGAAACACCATATATTTT. It specifies CASSVWGQERGNTIYF.

The chain has TRBV6-1 and TRBJ1-5; perhaps TRBD1 as D (5 bases). CDR1 and CDR2 from the germline V gene are MNHNS and SASEGT. Trimming removed 3 bases at V and 11 bases at J, with 11 bases between. The CDR3 totals 12 residues. The chain's CDR3 is CASSDRAVAQHF. The CDR3, as DNA: TGTGCCAGCAGTGACAGGGCCGTAGCCCAGCATTTT.

The table lists this clone with a few counts. V is TRBV7-9 and J is TRBJ2-1, with D possibly being TRBD2 (5 bases). CDR1 and CDR2 (germline): SEHNR, FQNEAQ (reference sequence). V gave up 4 bases and J gave up 2 bases, with 15 bases separating them. The CDR3 is 16 residues long. CDR3 nucleotides: TGTGCCAGCAGCTACCCCAGAGAGCGGCCCTACAATGAGCAGTTCTTC. Its protein is CASSYPRERPYNEQFF.